The T cell receptor beta chain under discussion was sequenced for a study of blood T cell repertoires in COVID-19. The table came from immunoSEQ multiplex PCR; TCRdb's copy has only in-frame clones and leaves some out. The sample holds more than 250,000 clones; roughly 90% are singletons and the top ten take about 0.7%. The CDR3 has 16 amino acids. Germline values: CDR1 MDHEN, CDR2 SYDVKM. V lost 0 bases, J lost 5 bases, and 6 bases stayed unmatched. The sample was peripheral blood. The TCR comes from a human donor in a cohort sampled during active COVID-19. The rearrangement links TRBV28 to TRBJ1-2; 10 bases map to TRBD1. The CDR3 bases are TGTGCCAGCAGTTTATGGGATAGGACAGGGGGATATGGCTACACCTTC. Translating it yields CASSLWDRTGGYGYTF.